This T cell receptor (beta chain) originates from a study of T cells expressing NK-cell markers. Background on the study: Underlying the TCR beta repertoires were sorted CD3+CD56+NKG2C+, CD3+CD56+NKG2C- and CD3+CD56-NKG2C+ T cells. Seven donors tested HCMV-seropositive and one tested seronegative among the eight sequenced. Study-level findings and limits: It remained uncertain whether the expanded NKG2C+ T cell clones were specific for HCMV antigens. Dominant NKG2C+ clonotypes accounted for roughly 1.0-8% of CD8+ T cells in over 5 donors.

The germline V gene encodes CDR1 LNHDA and CDR2 SQIVND (reference sequence). This CDR3 spans 14 amino acids. Note on this clonotype: Its antigen is unknown.

After re-calling the 5' RACE reads, TCRdb lists one entry per CDR3 protein, DNA absent. This listing includes over 200,000 distinct CDR3 sequences. The rearrangement links TRBV19 to TRBJ1-1; TCRdb designates TRBD1, a call that cannot be tested without DNA. This receptor was obtained from a man between 18 and 35 years old in good health. The material sequenced was blood T cells: a sorted CD56 or NKG2C T cell subset, CD4+ or CD8+ T cells, or bulk PBMC T cells (not recorded which). The CDR3 loop reads CASSWTGGNTEAFF.